The T cell receptor (beta chain) described here comes from a study of OX40 agonist ivuxolimab in advanced cancers. The CDR3 runs to 15 residues. Germline assignment: CDR1 SNHLY and CDR2 FYNNEI. V lost 7 bases to trimming and J lost 6 bases, with 18 bases between them. Assay used: immunoSEQ multiplex PCR; TCRdb lists only in-frame clones, some missing. The table includes 90,000 or so clones, about 89% detected once. This receptor was taken from an adult with an advanced solid tumor such as melanoma, head and neck, liver or kidney cancer. V is TRBV2 and J is TRBJ2-2, with D possibly matching TRBD1 (6 bases). The sequencing here drew on CD4+ or CD8+ T cells sorted from blood, taken in a trial of the OX40 agonist ivuxolimab. This CDR3 is CASNRQVSGAGELFF. The CDR3 DNA is TGTGCCAGCAACCGACAGGTTTCAGGCGCCGGGGAGCTGTTTTTT.